This TCR beta chain was retrieved from a study of T-cell reconstitution after alpha-beta-depleted transplantation in children. In its sample, this clonotype is medium-sized. The TCRbeta library was prepared with unique molecular identifiers. TCRdb analysed the PCR reads with MiXCR anew, one entry per CDR3 protein. The sample gives fewer than 20,000 distinct CDR3 sequences, around 5% of which show up once; 5.5% to 8.5% is in the top ten. The V end was cut by 3 bases, the J end by 5 bases, with 15 bases between. Germline CDR1 reads KGHDR; CDR2 reads SFDVKD. The length of the CDR3 is 15 residues. The TCR sequence derives from a boy between 10 and 17 years old with acute lymphoblastic leukemia, due to receive a stem cell transplant. This sequence joins TRBV24-1 and TRBJ2-5; maybe TRBD2 (6 bases). The starting material was PBMCs, obtained before TCRalphabeta/CD19-depleted stem cell transplant. The CDR3 sequence is CATSDQAGSRETQYF. Written as DNA, the CDR3 is TGTGCCACCAGTGATCAAGCGGGCTCCCGGGAGACCCAGTACTTC.